The sequence of this T cell receptor beta chain was determined in a study of OX40 agonist ivuxolimab in advanced cancers. Study-level points and caveats: Fewer expanded clones were found on average in CD4+ than in CD8+ T cells.

Patients were ruled out by autoimmune disease history or systemic immunosuppression. The data were produced by immunoSEQ multiplex PCR, yet TCRdb's version contains in-frame clones alone and is incomplete. The sample consists of around 77,000 clones, roughly nine tenths of them appearing once. V lost 0 bases and J lost 4, with 14 bases in between. This CDR3 comprises 16 residues. CDR1 and CDR2 from the germline V gene are MGHRA and YSYEKL. Comment on this clone: The antigen remains undetermined.

Source: CD4+ or CD8+ T cells sorted from blood, taken in a trial of the OX40 agonist ivuxolimab. The V and J genes are TRBV4-1 and TRBJ2-3; D uncertain. The origin of this receptor is an adult with an advanced solid tumor such as melanoma, head and neck, liver or kidney cancer. CDR3 region: CASSQEAGSLADTQYF. In nucleotides, the CDR3 is TGCGCCAGCAGCCAAGAAGCCGGGTCGCTGGCAGATACGCAGTATTTT.